The rows below give T cell receptor beta chains drawn from one sample of a study of T cells after yellow fever vaccination. TCRdb re-called the 5' RACE reads with MiXCR, one entry per CDR3 protein. The sample holds 500,000 to 650,000 distinct CDR3 sequences, around an eighth seen once. Sequencing used PBMCs, obtained on the day of the yellow fever booster vaccination. These receptors were taken from a man younger than 40 who received the YFV17D yellow fever vaccine. Each CDR3 is given with its conserved first and last residue. Fields, in order: V gene, clone size, D gene, J gene, CDR3 DNA, CDR3 protein. D genes are given only for firm matches. Not all rows give a size; the values are once, few, many and, for expanded clones, a class.

V gene: TRBV3-1
clone size: -
D gene: TRBD2
J gene: TRBJ2-1
CDR3 DNA: TGTGCCAGCAGCCAGGACTTAGCGGGAGGGCCTGATGAGCAGTTCTTC
CDR3 protein: CASSQDLAGGPDEQFF

V gene: TRBV6-1
clone size: -
D gene: -
J gene: TRBJ2-1
CDR3 DNA: TGTGCCAGCAGTGTGAGCGGAACACTCCACTACAATGAGCAGTTCTTC
CDR3 protein: CASSVSGTLHYNEQFF

V gene: TRBV20-1
clone size: -
D gene: -
J gene: TRBJ2-7
CDR3 DNA: TGCAGTGCTAGGCGACTAGTGGGCGAGCAGTACTTC
CDR3 protein: CSARRLVGEQYF

V gene: TRBV7-8
clone size: -
D gene: TRBD1
J gene: TRBJ1-2
CDR3 DNA: TGTGCCAGCAGCGACGGGACAGGGATCGCTGGGGGCTACACCTTC
CDR3 protein: CASSDGTGIAGGYTF

V gene: TRBV20-1
clone size: -
D gene: -
J gene: TRBJ1-6
CDR3 DNA: TGCAGTGCTAGTTCTCCGGGACAAGCGATTTATTCACCCCTCCACTTT
CDR3 protein: CSASSPGQAIYSPLHF

V gene: TRBV6-1
clone size: few
D gene: TRBD1
J gene: TRBJ2-3
CDR3 DNA: TGTGCCAGCAGTCAACAGGGGGCCAGCACAGATACGCAGTATTTT
CDR3 protein: CASSQQGASTDTQYF

V gene: TRBV5-6
clone size: few
D gene: -
J gene: TRBJ1-4
CDR3 DNA: TGTGCCAGCAGCTTGAAGGCAGGTTATGAAAAACTGTTTTTT
CDR3 protein: CASSLKAGYEKLFF

V gene: TRBV19
clone size: few
D gene: TRBD1
J gene: TRBJ1-1
CDR3 DNA: TGTGCCAGTAGCACCGGGACAGCCACGGAAGCTTTCTTT
CDR3 protein: CASSTGTATEAFF

V gene: TRBV2
clone size: few
D gene: -
J gene: TRBJ2-7
CDR3 DNA: TGTGCCAGCAACGAGCCAGTCTACGAGCAGTACTTC
CDR3 protein: CASNEPVYEQYF

V gene: TRBV5-1
clone size: few
D gene: TRBD2
J gene: TRBJ2-4
CDR3 DNA: TGCGCCAGCAGCTTGGCGGGAGGGCCGCAAAACATTCAGTACTTC
CDR3 protein: CASSLAGGPQNIQYF

V gene: TRBV6-5
clone size: -
D gene: -
J gene: TRBJ2-1
CDR3 DNA: TGTGCCAGCATCACCTCCAGCAATGAGCAGTTCTTC
CDR3 protein: CASITSSNEQFF

V gene: TRBV6-1
clone size: few
D gene: -
J gene: TRBJ2-2
CDR3 DNA: TGTGCCAGCAGCAAGACAGCCTATGGCACCGGGGAGCTGTTTTTT
CDR3 protein: CASSKTAYGTGELFF

V gene: TRBV19
clone size: few
D gene: TRBD1
J gene: TRBJ2-1
CDR3 DNA: TGTGCCAGTAGTATTCAGGGGGCCTTTTACAATGAGCAGTTCTTC
CDR3 protein: CASSIQGAFYNEQFF

V gene: TRBV12-3/TRBV12-4
clone size: many
D gene: -
J gene: TRBJ2-7
CDR3 DNA: TGTGCCAGCAGTTTTCGGCTCGTGGACGAGCAGTACTTC
CDR3 protein: CASSFRLVDEQYF

V gene: TRBV29-1
clone size: -
D gene: TRBD1
J gene: TRBJ1-2
CDR3 DNA: TGCAGCGTTGAGGCCGGGACAGGGGAATATGGCTACACCTTC
CDR3 protein: CSVEAGTGEYGYTF

V gene: TRBV18
clone size: few
D gene: -
J gene: TRBJ2-5
CDR3 DNA: TGTGCCAGCTCACCACAGACAGTTCAAGAGACCCAGTACTTC
CDR3 protein: CASSPQTVQETQYF

V gene: TRBV20-1
clone size: -
D gene: TRBD2
J gene: TRBJ2-7
CDR3 DNA: TGCAGTGCTAGACGGGCTAGCGGGAATGCGGGTGAGCAGTACTTC
CDR3 protein: CSARRASGNAGEQYF

V gene: TRBV7-9
clone size: -
D gene: TRBD1
J gene: TRBJ1-1
CDR3 DNA: TGTGCCAGCAGCAGTAGCAGGGGGATGAACACTGAAGCTTTCTTT
CDR3 protein: CASSSSRGMNTEAFF

V gene: TRBV2
clone size: few
D gene: -
J gene: TRBJ2-7
CDR3 DNA: TGTGCCAGCAGATCAAGGACAGCTGGCTCCTACGAGCAGTACTTC
CDR3 protein: CASRSRTAGSYEQYF

V gene: TRBV6-5
clone size: few
D gene: -
J gene: TRBJ2-1
CDR3 DNA: TGTGCCAGCAGTTACGCGGGCCGTCAAAGGAATGAGCAGTTCTTC
CDR3 protein: CASSYAGRQRNEQFF

V gene: TRBV12-3/TRBV12-4
clone size: many
D gene: -
J gene: TRBJ2-2
CDR3 DNA: TGTGCCAGCAGCCCCTGGACAGCGAACACCGGGGAGCTGTTTTTT
CDR3 protein: CASSPWTANTGELFF

V gene: TRBV5-1
clone size: few
D gene: TRBD2
J gene: TRBJ2-1
CDR3 DNA: TGCGCCAGCAGTACTGCGGCCGGGACTAGCGGGGCGAGCTCCTACAATGAGCAGTTCTTC
CDR3 protein: CASSTAAGTSGASSYNEQFF